In this sample, the clone carrying this T cell receptor beta chain turned up a few times. No antigen is known for it. Isolation recovered at least 6 million PBMCs from every sample. The authors ran a second PCR of 7 to 11 cycles using a sample-barcoded 5' primer and a J-beta primer mix. A template-switch adaptor that had 12 random nucleotides put a tag on each cDNA molecule. MiXCR, run by TCRdb on the 5' RACE reads, gives a single entry per CDR3 protein. The sample has 1.5 million to 2 million distinct CDR3 sequences, around 35% seen once. This specimen belongs to a study of blood T cells in healthy people across ages. CDR1 GTSNPN and CDR2 SVGIG come from the germline V gene (reference sequence). This CDR3 contains 12 residues. Trimming cost V 5 bases and J 2 bases, with 10 bases left between them. Whole-study findings and limits: Donors of long life had a larger count of naive CD4+ cells and greater diversity than aged donors.

This rearrangement joins TRBV30 to TRBJ2-7, with D hard to call. The sample was blood. This clonotype was obtained from a woman aged 25-40 years in good health. CDR3 bases: TGTGCCTGGCGAGGCACCACCTACGAGCAGTACTTC. It encodes CAWRGTTYEQYF.